The TCR beta chain described here comes from a study of cytomegalovirus exposure and HLA in healthy donors. Study information: Earlier sequencing of 150 million to 200 million T cells yielded about 120 million unique TCR beta sequences.

Findings and limits, study-wide: Most CMV-associated TCR beta chains were later found to appear HLA-restricted.

It was with 60 Vbeta and 13 Jbeta primers that the PCR ran. TCRdb keeps only in-frame clones here, not all; method: immunoSEQ multiplex PCR. This specimen shows about 58,000 clones; the ten leading clones hold approximately 2.1%. The CDR3 sequence is 13 residues long. Trimming removed 0 bases from V and 5 bases from J, with 7 bases in between. Germline V CDR1 and CDR2: WSHSY, SAAADI. About this clone itself: Antigen: not known.

The chain joins TRBV10-2 to TRBJ1-2; D gene unclear. Source material: PBMCs. This TCR was sampled from a woman aged 18-29 years in good health and CMV-seronegative. The DNA of the CDR3 is TGCGCCAGCAGTGAGTCGACGAGGTATGGCTACACCTTC. It is translated as CASSESTRYGYTF.